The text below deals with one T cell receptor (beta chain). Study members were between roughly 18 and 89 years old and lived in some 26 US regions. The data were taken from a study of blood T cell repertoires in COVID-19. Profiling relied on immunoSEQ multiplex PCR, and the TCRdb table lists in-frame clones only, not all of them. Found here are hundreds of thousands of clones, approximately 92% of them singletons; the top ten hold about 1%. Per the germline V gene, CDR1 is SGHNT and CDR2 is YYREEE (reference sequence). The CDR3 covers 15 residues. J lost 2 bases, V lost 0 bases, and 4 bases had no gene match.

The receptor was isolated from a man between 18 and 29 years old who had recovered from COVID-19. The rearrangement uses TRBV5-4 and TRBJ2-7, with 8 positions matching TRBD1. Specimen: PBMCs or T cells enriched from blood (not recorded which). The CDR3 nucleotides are TGTGCCAGCAGCTTGGCAGGGGGCATGCCCTACGAGCAGTACTTC. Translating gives CASSLAGGMPYEQYF.